The 17 T cell receptor beta chains given below trace back to one sample, sequenced in a study of graft-versus-host responses after intestinal transplantation. TCRdb's table, derived via immunoSEQ multiplex PCR, lists solely in-frame clones and lacks some. Here the sample spans 35,000 to 50,000 clones, about 95% being singletons. Their antigen targets remain unknown. Material: unstimulated CD8+ T cells sorted from spleen or lymph node cells, obtained before transplant. The receptors shown here come from a human donor who was the organ donor for an intestinal transplant.

This rearrangement joins TRBV6-1 to TRBJ2-7; D is possibly TRBD1 or TRBD2 (6 bases each). Germline CDR1 and CDR2: MNHNS and SASEGT. The CDR3 length is 14 residues. Trimming took 11 bases from V and 0 from J, leaving 17 bases between them. The CDR3: CAGGNTGSSYEQYF. In nucleotides, the CDR3 is TGTGCCGGCGGGAACACAGGGAGCTCCTACGAGCAGTACTTC.

The chain couples TRBV20-1 to TRBJ2-7; D is possibly TRBD1 (6 bases). The CDR3 has 11 residues. Germline CDR1 reads DFQATT; CDR2 reads SNEGSKA (reference sequence). Trimming stripped 2 bases from V and 10 bases from J, with 12 bases between. The DNA for the CDR3 is TGCAGTGCTAGATGGACCGGGACACAGTACTTC. It is translated as CSARWTGTQYF.

This rearrangement joins TRBV4-3 to TRBJ2-3; a possible D gene is TRBD2 (6 bases). The V end lost 5 bases, the J end lost 5 bases, and 11 bases lay between the germline ends. CDR1 is LGHNA, CDR2 YSLEER, per germline. The CDR3 extends over 13 amino acids. CDR3 DNA sequence: TGCGCCAGCAGCGGGGGGTCTAGAGATACGCAGTATTTT. The encoded protein is CASSGGSRDTQYF.

The chain joins TRBV4-2 to TRBJ1-2, with D unresolved. The CDR3 extends over 15 amino acids. CDR1 is LGHNA, CDR2 YNFKEQ, per germline. Trimming removed 4 bases at V and 3 bases at J, with 15 bases between. CDR3 nucleotides: TGTGCCAGCAGCCCTGTCTCGGACGGTGACTATGGCTACACCTTC. Translated, it gives CASSPVSDGDYGYTF.

The chain has TRBV5-6 and TRBJ1-2, with a weak D call TRBD1 (5 bases). Germline V gene sequence: CDR1 SGHDT, CDR2 YYEEEE. The CDR3 totals 12 residues. The V gene lost 3 bases and the J gene lost 7 bases, with 10 bases spanning the gap. CDR3 sequence (DNA): TGTGCCAGCAGCTCCGAGGGGCCTGGCTACACCTTC. Translation: CASSSEGPGYTF.

The chain is built from TRBV11-2 and TRBJ2-5; 9 bases fit TRBD1. The last part of the DNA fits TRBJ2-7 better; the J call may be wrong. Germline V gene lookup returns CDR1 SGHAT and CDR2 FQNNGV. This CDR3 region has 17 residues. This chain's CDR3 is CASSWYWDRVNSYEQYF. CDR3 nucleotide sequence: TGTGCCAGCAGCTGGTACTGGGACAGGGTCAACTCCTACGAGCAGTACTTC.

This chain connects TRBV25-1 to TRBJ1-1; D possibly corresponds to TRBD1 (5 bases). The CDR3 loop spans 17 amino acids. V lost 2 bases and J lost 1, with 17 bases in between. CDR1 MGHDK and CDR2 SYGVNS come from the germline V gene. CDR3 sequence reads: CASSEMGWGRSNTEAFF. The CDR3 bases are TGTGCCAGCAGTGAAATGGGATGGGGACGGTCGAACACTGAAGCTTTCTTT.

V usage is TRBV5-1 and J usage is TRBJ1-1; 8 nucleotides line up with TRBD1. The junction had 14 bases not matched to a gene; V was cut back by 4 bases and J by 6 bases. The CDR3 spans 16 residues. Looked up from germline, CDR1 is SGHRS and CDR2 is YFSETQ. DNA for the CDR3: TGCGCCAGCAGCACCGGACAGGGAACTCATAAGGCTGAAGCTTTCTTT. Translating it yields CASSTGQGTHKAEAFF.

This sequence joins TRBV11-3 and TRBJ1-1; maybe TRBD1 (6 bases). This CDR3 contains 15 residues. V was shortened by 1 base and J by 5 bases, with 14 bases between the two germline ends. CDR1 SGHNT and CDR2 YENEEA come from the germline V gene. This CDR3 is CASSLVGRGRTEAFF. The CDR3 bases are TGTGCCAGCAGCTTAGTGGGCAGGGGTCGGACTGAAGCTTTCTTT.

V is TRBV5-5 and J is TRBJ2-7; no clear D gene. Deletions cut 1 base from V and 5 bases from J, with 16 bases between. CDR3 length equals 15 residues. Germline CDR1 SGHKS, CDR2 YYEKEE (reference sequence). The DNA for the CDR3 is TGTGCCAGCAGCTTGAACAGATTACCTGTCAACGAGCAGTACTTC. Protein sequence: CASSLNRLPVNEQYF.

The CDR3 coding sequence is TGTGCCAGCAGTGAAGCGATTGGTGAAGATAGAGCTACCAATGAGCAGTTCTTC. This codes for CASSEAIGEDRATNEQFF. The chain links TRBV6-1 to TRBJ2-1; D not resolved. Germline CDR1 and CDR2: MNHNS and SASEGT. The V and J ends lost 0 bases and 6 bases respectively, with 21 bases between them. The CDR3 contains 18 residues.

The CDR3 DNA is TGTGCCAGCAGTTACGGAGTGACTAAATACAATGAGCAGTTCTTC. It translates to CASSYGVTKYNEQFF. This chain joins TRBV6-5 and TRBJ2-1; D is possibly TRBD2 (5 bases). The germline CDR1 and CDR2 sequences are MNHEY and SVGAGI. V dropped 2 bases and J dropped 4 bases, with 12 bases sitting between them. The CDR3 loop spans 15 amino acids.

The V call is TRBV28, the J call TRBJ2-2, with 13 bases that match TRBD2. The junction had 9 bases not matched to a gene; V was cut back by 5 bases and J by 3 bases. The CDR3 loop spans 18 amino acids. Germline V gene data show CDR1 as MDHEN and CDR2 as SYDVKM. Here the CDR3 reads CASSPGLAGEMDTGELFF. The CDR3 coding sequence is TGTGCCAGCAGTCCCGGACTAGCGGGGGAAATGGACACCGGGGAGCTGTTTTTT.

CDR3 loop: CASSLAPEPYEQYF. The CDR3 region has the DNA TGCGCCAGCAGCTTGGCCCCGGAGCCCTACGAGCAGTACTTC. This chain links TRBV5-1 with TRBJ2-7, with D hard to call. This CDR3 has 14 amino acids. In germline, CDR1 is SGHRS, CDR2 YFSETQ. Between the trimmed V and J ends, which lost 0 bases and 2 bases, there was a span of 9 bases.

The genes are TRBV6-5 and TRBJ1-1; 7 bases line up with TRBD1. Germline V gene sequence: CDR1 MNHEY, CDR2 SVGAGI. This CDR3 spans 14 amino acids. V was clipped by 5 bases and J by 0 bases; unmatched bases: 3. The CDR3 DNA reads TGTGCCAGCAGTATACAGGGGATGAACACTGAAGCTTTCTTT. It yields the protein CASSIQGMNTEAFF.

V and J are TRBV4-3 and TRBJ2-2; D unresolved. The CDR3 has 14 amino acids. Looked up from germline, CDR1 is LGHNA and CDR2 is YSLEER. V lost 0 bases and J lost 4, with 6 bases in between. CDR3 DNA sequence: TGCGCCAGCAGCCAAGAGGACGGCACCGGGGAGCTGTTTTTT. It is translated as CASSQEDGTGELFF.

The chain carries TRBV4-1 and TRBJ1-2, with 7 bases lining up with TRBD1. The V gene's germline CDR1 is MGHRA and CDR2 YSYEKL. With 5 bases clipped from V and 8 bases from J, the junction kept 8 bases outside the gene matches. This CDR3 region has 13 residues. The CDR3 nucleotides are TGCGCCAGCAGCAAAAACAGGGGTCAGGGCTACACCTTC. Its translation: CASSKNRGQGYTF.